This TCR beta chain emerged from a study of blood T cell repertoires in COVID-19. As for the study in general: Acute and convalescent COVID-19 samples came from the United States, Italy and Spain. Nucleic acid was either cDNA or gDNA, and it came from T cells, B-cell-depleted T cells, or PBMCs.

The CDR3 runs 16 residues. Trimming removed 0 bases from V and 8 bases from J; junction bases left unmatched: 7. CDR1 is MNHNS and CDR2 is SASEGT in the germline V gene. Sequenced by immunoSEQ multiplex PCR; TCRdb stores in-frame clones only, minus some. The table records approximately 90,000 clones, about 89% of them present only once. The receptor was isolated from a woman between 65 and 79 years old with acute or convalescent COVID-19. This chain joins TRBV6-1 and TRBJ2-1, with TRBD2 identical over 10 bases. The sample consisted of peripheral blood. The CDR3 nucleotides are TGTGCCAGCAGTGAAGCGGCACTAGCGGGACGACATGAGCAGTTCTTC. It is translated as CASSEAALAGRHEQFF.